The 4 T cell receptor beta chains below were found in one sample sequenced in a study of cytomegalovirus exposure and HLA in healthy donors. The study ran its PCR with 60 Vbeta and 13 Jbeta primers. Produced via immunoSEQ multiplex PCR; TCRdb's table is partial and in-frame only. The sample holds about 190,000 clones; roughly 80% are singletons and the top ten take about 2.6%. Input material: PBMCs. These receptors all come from a woman in her fifties or sixties in good health and CMV-seropositive.

The chain joins TRBV28 to TRBJ1-2; TRBD1 matches at 8 bases. V lost 4 bases and J lost 11; bases outside the gene matches: 9. The CDR3 has 13 residues. In germline, CDR1 is MDHEN, CDR2 SYDVKM. The CDR3 is CASSSPAGGGYTF. The CDR3 bases are TGTGCCAGCAGTTCACCCGCAGGGGGCGGATACACCTTC.

The count of this clone is one. The chain links TRBV2 to TRBJ1-1, with TRBD1 matching 9 bases. J was trimmed by 2 bases and V by 6 bases; bases with no gene match: 7. The CDR3 runs to 15 residues. The germline gives CDR1 SNHLY, CDR2 FYNNEI. The CDR3 sequence: CASSPRTGDNTEAFF. The CDR3 region has the DNA TGTGCCAGCAGCCCCAGGACAGGGGATAACACTGAAGCTTTCTTT.

The chain recombines TRBV4-3 with TRBJ2-7; TRBD2 aligns across 9 bases. Germline lookup yields CDR1 LGHNA and CDR2 YSLEER. Unmatched junction bases numbered 6, after V lost 3 bases and J lost 9 bases. The CDR3 loop spans 13 amino acids. CDR3 sequence reads: CASSQTSGGTQYF. DNA for the CDR3: TGCGCCAGCAGCCAGACTAGCGGAGGGACGCAGTACTTC.

The chain carries TRBV6-1 and TRBJ2-1; no reliable D call. In germline, CDR1 is MNHNS, CDR2 SASEGT. Between the trimmed V and J ends, which lost 2 bases and 4 bases, there was a span of 21 bases. The CDR3 spans 18 residues. The CDR3 nucleotides read TGTGCCAGCAGTGAATTCGGCGGTAGTCAGCACACATACAATGAGCAGTTCTTC. Protein sequence: CASSEFGGSQHTYNEQFF.